This passage covers 22 T cell receptor beta chains from one sample sequenced in a study of cytomegalovirus exposure and HLA in healthy donors. With 60 Vbeta and 13 Jbeta primers, the PCR was carried out. The assay was immunoSEQ multiplex PCR, and TCRdb's table has in-frame clones only and misses some. Altogether about 160,000 clones are present, more than 70% being singletons, with the ten largest covering roughly 6.3%. What was sequenced was PBMCs. The receptors derive from a male donor in good health and CMV-seropositive.

This clone was counted a single time. J is TRBJ1-4 and V is TRBV30; tentative D call: TRBD1 (6 bases). The CDR3 totals 15 residues. Trimming removed 0 bases at V and 7 bases at J, with 15 bases between. The V gene's germline CDR1 is GTSNPN and CDR2 SVGIG (reference sequence). The CDR3 DNA reads as TGTGCCTGGAGTGTATGGTGGGGGCGTTTTGAAAAACTGTTTTTT. Translation gives CAWSVWWGRFEKLFF.

The V and J genes are TRBV6-5 and TRBJ2-5; D unclear. Trimming stripped 4 bases from V and 3 bases from J, with 6 bases between. CDR3 length equals 12 residues. CDR1 and CDR2 (germline): MNHEY, SVGAGI. The CDR3 DNA follows: TGTGCCAGCAGTTCCGAGAAAGAGACCCAGTACTTC. Protein product: CASSSEKETQYF.

This clone was seen only a few times. The chain employs TRBV27 and TRBJ2-7; unclear D gene. Trimming took 7 bases from V and 2 from J, leaving 15 bases between them. CDR3 length equals 14 residues. Per germline, CDR1 MNHEY and CDR2 SMNVEV (reference sequence). CDR3 DNA sequence: TGTGCCAGCATCCCCCAGCGAGTGCCCTACGAGCAGTACTTC. Translated, it gives CASIPQRVPYEQYF.

This clone has just a few counts. V is TRBV2 and J is TRBJ1-2; the D gene is possibly TRBD1 (5 bases). Germline CDR1 is SNHLY and CDR2 is FYNNEI. Trimming removed 6 bases from V and 4 bases from J, with 18 bases in between. The length of the CDR3 is 15 residues. The CDR3 protein is CASRDMGRESYGYTF. CDR3 nucleotides: TGTGCCAGCAGGGATATGGGCAGGGAAAGCTATGGCTACACCTTC.

This rearrangement joins TRBV5-1 to TRBJ2-7; 9 bases line up with TRBD1. The V segment lost 0 bases and the J segment 3 bases; nucleotides outside the gene matches: 4. Looked up from germline, CDR1 is SGHRS and CDR2 is YFSETQ. This CDR3 region has 15 residues. The chain's CDR3 is CASSLAGDRDYEQYF. Written as DNA, the CDR3 is TGCGCCAGCAGCTTGGCCGGGGACAGGGACTACGAGCAGTACTTC.

The chain carries TRBV5-1 and TRBJ2-3; tentative D call: TRBD2 (6 bases). CDR1 and CDR2 from the germline V gene are SGHRS and YFSETQ. The CDR3 length is 15 residues. Trimming removed 0 bases at V and 1 base at J, with 9 bases between. DNA for the CDR3: TGCGCCAGCAGCTTGGCGGCTAGCGGCACAGATACGCAGTATTTT. Translated, it gives CASSLAASGTDTQYF.

A remark on this clone: The sample has other DNA sequences that encode this CDR3 too. The chain has TRBV7-3 and TRBJ1-3, with D maybe TRBD1 (5 bases). V lost 5 bases, J lost 4 bases, and 12 bases lay in between. CDR1 SGHTA and CDR2 FQGTGA come from the germline V gene. The CDR3 sequence is 14 residues long. The DNA of the CDR3 is TGTGCCAGCAGCGCAACAGGAGTGGGAAACACCATATATTTT. Residues: CASSATGVGNTIYF.

This clone was seen only a few times. The chain couples TRBV5-1 to TRBJ2-7; TRBD2 aligns across 11 bases. This CDR3 region has 17 residues. In germline, CDR1 is SGHRS, CDR2 YFSETQ. V trimming: 0 bases; J trimming: 2 bases; junction bases outside the gene matches: 7. This chain's CDR3 is CASSLGASGRSTYEQYF. CDR3 nucleotide sequence: TGCGCCAGCAGCTTGGGGGCTAGCGGGAGGTCCACCTACGAGCAGTACTTC.

The chain recombines TRBV7-3 with TRBJ1-6; TRBD1 matches 9 bases. The germline CDR1 and CDR2 sequences are SGHTA and FQGTGA. V was pared by 0 bases and J by 10 bases, with 10 bases of the junction left unmatched. The CDR3 is made up of 17 amino acids. The DNA for the CDR3 is TGTGCCAGCAGCTTAACGGGGTCAAGGGACAGGGCCTCACCCCTCCACTTT. This gives the protein CASSLTGSRDRASPLHF.

V gene TRBV9 combines with J gene TRBJ1-4; 9 positions agree with TRBD1. The CDR3 contains 15 residues. Germline trimming cut 0 bases from V and 8 bases from J; bases unmatched to any gene: 5. CDR1 and CDR2 (germline): SGDLS, YYNGEE. This CDR3 reads CASSVATGGWEKLFF. The CDR3 region has the DNA TGTGCCAGCAGCGTAGCTACAGGGGGCTGGGAAAAACTGTTTTTT.

This clone has a single count. The J gene is TRBJ2-1, the V gene TRBV21-1; the D call TRBD2 from the table was never checked on the DNA. TRBV21-1 is noted as a pseudogene. The CDR3 has 15 amino acids. In DNA form, the CDR3 reads TGTGCCAGCAGAGATGAGCGGGAGCGGGTGAATGAGCAGTTCTTC. Its translation: CASRDERERVNEQFF.

This rearrangement joins TRBV11-3 to TRBJ2-3; a possible D gene is TRBD2 (5 bases). The CDR3 loop spans 16 amino acids. Germline CDR1 is SGHNT and CDR2 is YENEEA. V lost 4 bases and J 0 bases, leaving 14 bases between the germline ends. CDR3 nucleotide sequence: TGTGCCAGCAGCTCCCGGGGTCTCCTGAGCACAGATACGCAGTATTTT. This encodes CASSSRGLLSTDTQYF.

The gene calls are TRBV30 and TRBJ1-3; D call uncertain. The V and J ends lost 1 base and 2 bases respectively, with 21 bases between them. The CDR3 sequence is 18 residues long. Germline loops: CDR1 GTSNPN, CDR2 SVGIG (reference sequence). Here the CDR3 reads CAWSGPSGRQSPGNTIYF. The CDR3 DNA is TGTGCCTGGAGTGGCCCCTCTGGCAGGCAATCACCTGGAAACACCATATATTTT.

The gene calls are TRBV7-9 and TRBJ1-2; D is ambiguous. V was cut by 2 bases and J by 8 bases, with 6 bases left in between. Per germline, CDR1 SEHNR and CDR2 FQNEAQ (reference sequence). The CDR3 loop spans 11 amino acids. CDR3 coding DNA: TGTGCCAGCAGCTTAACGGGGGGCTACACCTTC. Its translation is CASSLTGGYTF. The full variable domain, in which reference TRBV7-9 and TRBJ1-2 provide the parts outside the CDR3, is DTGVSQNPRHKITKRGQNVTFRCDPISEHNRLYWYRQTLGQGPEFLTYFQNEAQLEKSRLLSDRFSAERPKGSFSTLEIQRTEQGDSAMYLCASSLTGGYTFGSGTRLTVV.

This chain connects TRBV7-8 to TRBJ2-5, with TRBD2 identical over 9 bases. The CDR3 covers 17 residues. J was trimmed by 1 base and V by 4 bases; bases with no gene match: 10. Germline CDR1 is SGHVS and CDR2 is FQNEAQ. The DNA of the CDR3 is TGTGCCAGCAGCTACAGCCCGGGACTAGCCCTCCAAGAGACCCAGTACTTC. Translation: CASSYSPGLALQETQYF.

V usage is TRBV6-1 and J usage is TRBJ1-6, with 10 bases lining up with TRBD1. The V and J ends lost 1 base and 10 bases, in that order; junction bases with no gene match: 4. Germline V CDR1 and CDR2: MNHNS, SASEGT. CDR3 length equals 15 residues. Written as DNA, the CDR3 is TGTGCCAGCAGTGAAGGGGACAGGGGACGATCACCCCTCCACTTT. Translated: CASSEGDRGRSPLHF.

J is TRBJ2-3 and V is TRBV6-5; 9 bases are a match to TRBD1. There are 15 residues in the CDR3. Trimming cost V 5 bases and J 2 bases; bases outside gene matches: 5. The germline CDR1 and CDR2 sequences are MNHEY and SVGAGI. The CDR3 region is CASSPGTGPTDTQYF. The CDR3 DNA sequence: TGTGCCAGCAGTCCCGGGACAGGGCCCACAGATACGCAGTATTTT.

CDR3 DNA sequence: TGTGCCAGCAGCTTGGTGGACAGGGCGGATACGCAGTATTTT. This codes for CASSLVDRADTQYF. V is TRBV5-5 and J is TRBJ2-3, with TRBD1 matching over 8 bases. The CDR3 has 14 amino acids. Germline trimming cut 0 bases from V and 6 bases from J; bases unmatched to any gene: 3. CDR1 and CDR2 from the germline V gene are SGHKS and YYEKEE (reference sequence).

V usage is TRBV5-1 and J usage is TRBJ2-3; TRBD2 agrees at 7 bases. The CDR3 is 15 residues long. J was trimmed by 2 bases and V by 1 base; bases with no gene match: 4. Germline V lookup: CDR1 SGHRS, CDR2 YFSETQ. The CDR3 loop is CASSLSGALTDTQYF. The CDR3 DNA follows: TGCGCCAGCAGCTTGAGCGGGGCCCTCACAGATACGCAGTATTTT.

V and J are TRBV27 and TRBJ2-1, with TRBD1 matching over 9 bases. The germline V gene has CDR1 MNHEY and CDR2 SMNVEV (reference sequence). The CDR3 loop spans 14 amino acids. V lost 4 bases and J lost 4; bases outside the gene matches: 2. The CDR3 here is CASSSGQGYNEQFF. The CDR3 DNA is TGTGCCAGCAGTTCGGGACAGGGATACAATGAGCAGTTCTTC.

The rearrangement joins TRBV6-5 to TRBJ2-5, with D perhaps TRBD2 (5 bases). Trimming took 5 bases from V and 0 from J, leaving 10 bases between them. The germline V gene has CDR1 MNHEY and CDR2 SVGAGI. The CDR3 totals 14 residues. CDR3 sequence reads: CASSPGLNQETQYF. CDR3 nucleotide sequence: TGTGCCAGCAGTCCCGGACTTAACCAAGAGACCCAGTACTTC.

V is TRBV5-1 and J is TRBJ2-2; 10 positions agree with TRBD2. This CDR3 is built from 16 residues. Germline-derived CDR1 and CDR2 are SGHRS and YFSETQ. V gave up 0 bases and J gave up 6 bases; unmatched junction bases: 5. The CDR3 region is CASSLVLAGVSGELFF. The CDR3 DNA is TGCGCCAGCAGCTTGGTGCTAGCGGGAGTTTCCGGGGAGCTGTTTTTT.